What follows is one T cell receptor (beta chain) and its context. The study ran its PCR with 60 Vbeta and 13 Jbeta primers. Profiling relied on immunoSEQ multiplex PCR, and the TCRdb table lists in-frame clones only, not all of them. The sample includes about 150,000 clones, 9.4% of them seen just once. V dropped 6 bases and J dropped 2 bases, with 13 bases sitting between them. The CDR3 contains 14 residues. Germline CDR1 is MGHDK and CDR2 is SYGVNS. These data come from a study of cytomegalovirus exposure and HLA in healthy donors. Study details: One earlier analysis, a look at about 179 million T cells, found about 100 million unique TCR beta sequences.

Sequenced input: PBMCs. V and J are TRBV25-1 and TRBJ1-2; possible D gene TRBD1, 5 bases. The clonotype originates from a male donor in good health and CMV-seronegative. In nucleotides, the CDR3 is TGTGCCAGCAGCGCTACAGGAGTCAACTATGGCTACACCTTC. Its protein is CASSATGVNYGYTF.